This T cell receptor beta chain was sequenced during a study of CD4 T cells in relation to SARS-CoV-2 and coronaviruses. Notes on this clone: Its specificity is unknown.

J was trimmed by 3 bases and V by 4 bases; bases with no gene match: 15. The CDR3 loop spans 18 amino acids. Germline CDR1 is MNHEY and CDR2 is SMNVEV (reference sequence). For 10 days, roughly 9 x 10^4 sorted CD4+ cells grew with T cell-depleted PBMCs and CEF. Sequenced by immunoSEQ multiplex PCR; TCRdb stores in-frame clones only, minus some. The sample gives about 36,000 clones, over 75% of which show up once; roughly 22% is in the top ten. The origin of this receptor is an adult with COVID-19. The sample comprised memory CD4+ T cells from PBMCs, cultured in vitro. The J gene is TRBJ2-1, the V gene TRBV27, with 7 bases that match TRBD2. This CDR3 is CASSSPSGGRVLYNEQFF. Written as DNA, the CDR3 is TGTGCCAGCAGTTCACCCTCGGGGGGACGCGTTCTCTACAATGAGCAGTTCTTC.